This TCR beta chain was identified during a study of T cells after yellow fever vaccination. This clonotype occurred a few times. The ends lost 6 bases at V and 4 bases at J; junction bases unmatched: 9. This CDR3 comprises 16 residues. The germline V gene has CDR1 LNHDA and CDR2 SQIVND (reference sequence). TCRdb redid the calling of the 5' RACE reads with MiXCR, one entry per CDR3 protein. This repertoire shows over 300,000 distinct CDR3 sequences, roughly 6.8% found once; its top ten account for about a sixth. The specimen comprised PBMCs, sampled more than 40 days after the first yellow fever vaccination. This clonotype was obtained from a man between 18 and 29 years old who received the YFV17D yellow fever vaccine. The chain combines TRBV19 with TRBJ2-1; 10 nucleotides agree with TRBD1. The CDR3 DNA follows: TGTGCCAGTAGCATCCCCGGGACAGGGGTTTACAATGAGCAGTTCTTC. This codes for CASSIPGTGVYNEQFF.